This entry concerns a single T cell receptor (beta chain). Its antigen is currently not known. It has no much larger one-base neighbor in the sample; base qualities were not kept. The same CDR3 can be traced to other DNA sequences in this sample. This record belongs to a study of memory CD4+ T cells and cytomegalovirus serostatus (dated by TCRdb to the late 2010s). In terms of the full investigation: The roughly 35 healthy Belgian adults in the cohort included 9 who were CMV seropositive and roughly 25 who were CMV seronegative. The study sequenced CD4+ memory TCRbeta repertoires of a Belgian cohort with known cytomegalovirus serostatus to replicate a published TCR-based CMV serostatus classifier.

The Quick-DNA Microprep Kit was used to extract genomic DNA from the sorted cells. TCRbeta DNA was amplified with the immunoSEQ hsTCRbeta kit following the manufacturer's protocol. An Illumina MiSeq instrument was used to sequence the TCRbeta libraries. Per the authors' processing: After out-of-frame sequences were removed, 2.4 million or so distinct TCRbeta sequences remained, averaging around 66,000 per individual. Two values were used to score each individual: the count of 150 to 200 previously reported CMV-associated TCRbeta sequences and the total count of productive distinct TCRbeta sequences. A beta-binomial model was reimplemented in Python, and scikit-learn random forests with default parameters were trained on US cohort data. On the Belgian cohort, classifier performance was reported as the median AUC, along with percentile confidence intervals, across 10,000 bootstrap iterations. As stored in TCRdb, this immuneACCESS dataset retains in-frame rearrangements with V and J assigned. A fraction of the clones does not appear; measured against another copy, unresolved V genes explain less than half of the discrepancy, and the remainder lacks a known reason. The V and J calls and clone size are taken from that table; D and trimming were inferred from the DNA. The sample table lists tens of thousands of clones, 79% of them with a count of one. The ten largest clones capture 1.1% of the sample.

There are 11 amino acids in the CDR3, from cysteine to phenylalanine inclusive. Solely the CDR3 DNA is kept, with 33 bases framed from the first base. CDR1 SNHLY and CDR2 FYNNEI were looked up in the germline V gene. Trimming takes 4 bases from V and 3 bases from J, and the germline ends sit 4 bases apart. A FACSAria II was used to sort memory CD4+ T cells, defined as single viable CD3+CD4+CD8-CD45RO+ cells. CMV serostatus was determined with a Roche Elecsys assay detecting serum IgG against CMV pp150, pp28, p38 and p52. After the samples were thawed, total CD4+ T cells were enriched through positive selection using CD4 magnetic microbeads. The samples came from a separate study whose specific focus was interrogating the CD4+ T cell memory repertoire. Peripheral blood mononuclear cells were isolated and cryopreserved according to standard operating procedures, and serum was stored at -80 degrees C. Staining used CD3-PerCP (BW264/56), CD4-APC (RPA-T4), CD45RO-PE (UCHT1) and CD8-Pacific Orange (3B5) antibodies, with Sytox blue excluding non-viable cells.

What the authors observed across the whole study: A median bootstrapped AUC of almost 0.96 with a 95% CI of 0.76-1.00 was achieved on the Belgian cohort by the original-framework classifier. Only CD4+CD45RO+ memory cells were sequenced, unlike the original study, which covered naive and memory CD4+ and CD8+ populations. The results were interpreted as suggesting that the CMV-associated TCR signature is largely present in the CD4+ memory repertoire. Among the roughly 160 previously reported CMV-associated TCRbeta sequences, about 71 showed up in the CD4+ memory repertoires, with each one found in between one and five individuals. CMV serostatus prediction reached a median bootstrapped AUC of 0.95 with the original framework and roughly 0.9 with a US-trained random forest.

This sequence uses TRBV2 and TRBJ2-7, with an unclear D gene assignment. The origin of this receptor is an adult in good health and CMV-seronegative. Sequenced sample: memory CD4+ T cells from blood. CDR3 protein: CASSALYEQYF. The DNA sequence is given as TGTGCCAGCAGTGCCCTCTACGAGCAGTACTTC.